Here is one T cell receptor beta chain with its context. What it binds is unknown. After constant-region reverse-primer amplification, full-length variable regions underwent semi-nested PCR with Nested Universal Primer A. From the 5' RACE reads, TCRdb called clonotypes with MiXCR, one entry per CDR3 protein. The sample shows some 62,000 distinct CDR3 sequences, 25% to 35% of them seen only once. Study-level findings and limits: Whole repertoires were not studied in the larger cohort, only one V-J beta rearrangement.

Naive CD4+ T cells were purified with Tregs depleted by CD25. The CDR3 consists of 14 residues. The V end lost 3 bases, the J end lost 1 base, and 9 bases lay between the germline ends. The sequenced material came from tumor-infiltrating naive CD4+ T cells sorted from the breast tumor. The subset: naive CD4+ T cells, CD4+CD45RA+CD25-. This TCR came from a female donor with breast cancer. The chain is built from TRBV12-3 or TRBV12-4 and TRBJ1-1; TRBD1 is a possible D gene (6 bases). CDR3 in DNA: TGTGCCAGCAGTTTCCAGGGGCGGAACACTGAAGCTTTCTTT. Translating gives CASSFQGRNTEAFF.